This TCR beta chain was identified during a study of shared clonotypes between healthy human individuals. TCRdb's copy holds only in-frame clones and misses some; the assay was immunoSEQ multiplex PCR. The data show 2.3 million or so clones, approximately 93% seen once. Participating donors were healthy, HIV-negative adults free of recent acute infections or vaccinations. Source material: naive CD4+ T cells from PBMCs. Subset defined: CD45RA+ positively selected. This TCR was recovered from a man aged 18 to 29 in good health. Some clones in this sample may be carry-over from other donors' samples.

CDR3 sequence: CASSLNRGFSNQPQHF. The CDR3 DNA sequence: TGTGCCAGCAGTTTAAACAGGGGTTTTAGCAATCAGCCCCAGCATTTT. The chain employs TRBV28 and TRBJ1-5; 7 bases are shared with TRBD1. The CDR3 has 16 amino acids. J was trimmed by 0 bases and V by 2 bases; bases with no gene match: 4. The germline V gene has CDR1 MDHEN and CDR2 SYDVKM.